This T cell receptor (beta chain) is from a study of response to subunit inactivated influenza vaccine. Broader study findings: That few new T cells are recruited by each seasonal influenza vaccination was the authors' suggestion.

V lost 0 bases, J lost 2 bases, and 10 bases lay in between. The CDR3 length is 15 residues. CDR1 MNHEY and CDR2 SVGAGI come from the germline V gene. This clonotype was counted at least ten times. Its antigen is not known. MiXCR, run by TCRdb on the RT-PCR reads, gives a single entry per CDR3 protein. The data show about 480,000 distinct CDR3 sequences, approximately 10% seen once. Material: PBMCs from blood, obtained more than 35 days after vaccination. This clonotype originated in a man aged 45 to 65 who received an inactivated influenza vaccine. This rearrangement joins TRBV6-5 to TRBJ1-2; a possible D gene is TRBD1 (5 bases). The CDR3 protein is CASSYSEGLNYGYTF. The CDR3 DNA reads as TGTGCCAGCAGTTACTCGGAGGGACTGAACTATGGCTACACCTTC.